The clone carrying this T cell receptor (beta chain) was seen only a few times. Its antigen is undetermined. This record belongs to a study of response to subunit inactivated influenza vaccine. Trimming cost V 4 bases and J 0 bases, with 11 bases left between them. Germline V gene lookup returns CDR1 SEHNR and CDR2 FQNEAQ (reference sequence). The CDR3 length is 15 residues. Findings and caveats of the study: The authors offered the suggestion that each seasonal influenza vaccination recruits few new T cells.

One entry per CDR3 protein, called by TCRdb with MiXCR from the RT-PCR reads. The sample holds around 710,000 distinct CDR3 sequences, about 15% seen once. This TCR derives from a man in his fifties who received an inactivated influenza vaccine. The chain carries TRBV7-9 and TRBJ2-3; D is perhaps TRBD2 (6 bases). Sequenced here: PBMCs from blood, sampled 14 to 15 days before vaccination. The CDR3 spells CASSSRETSTDTQYF. DNA of the CDR3: TGTGCCAGCAGCTCCCGGGAGACCAGCACAGATACGCAGTATTTT.